Only a few counts were recorded for the clone carrying this T cell receptor (beta chain). This sample stems from a study of patients and donors after allogeneic stem cell transplantation. TCRdb called the RT-PCR reads again in MiXCR, with one record for every CDR3 protein. The profile shows about 200,000 distinct CDR3 sequences, less than 50% of them singletons. Input material: blood, either unsorted or a sorted T cell fraction (not recorded which). This receptor was identified in a human donor who was either an allogeneic HSCT recipient or a stem cell or donor lymphocyte infusion donor (not recorded which). It is not recorded whose cells these are; they may come from a transplant donor.

This CDR3 reads CASSYGRENYGYTF. The CDR3 nucleotides are TGTGCCAGCAGTTACGGCAGGGAGAACTATGGCTACACCTTC. This chain uses TRBV6-5 with TRBJ1-2, with D possibly TRBD1 on 5 matching bases. This CDR3 region has 14 residues. Germline-derived CDR1 and CDR2 are MNHEY and SVGAGI. Trimming cost V 2 bases and J 2 bases, with 9 bases left between them.